These 17 T cell receptor beta chains came from one sample sequenced in a study of cytomegalovirus exposure and HLA in healthy donors. A multiplex PCR was run with 60 Vbeta primers and 13 Jbeta primers. Clones were read by immunoSEQ multiplex PCR, and TCRdb kept only the in-frame ones, dropping some. Of 100,000 to 120,000 clones listed, about 81% are singletons. Sequences were obtained from PBMCs. These receptors were collected from a man under 40 in good health and CMV-seronegative.

This clone showed up just a few times. This sequence joins TRBV29-1 and TRBJ2-1, with a weak D call TRBD1 (5 bases). Trimming cost V 7 bases and J 6 bases, with 16 bases left between them. The CDR3 contains 13 residues. Germline V gene sequence: CDR1 SQVTM, CDR2 ANQGSEA. The CDR3 region has the DNA TGCAGCGCCGACAGCACGAGTAGCAATGAGCAGTTCTTC. This codes for CSADSTSSNEQFF.

The table lists this clone with a few counts. V and J are TRBV4-3 and TRBJ1-1, with 8 bases matching TRBD1. Germline V gene lookup returns CDR1 LGHNA and CDR2 YSLEER. The CDR3 sequence is 14 residues long. V shed 3 bases and J 2 bases; nucleotides not matched to a gene: 2. The CDR3 DNA is TGCGCCAGCAGCCAGGACAGGGCAAACACTGAAGCTTTCTTT. It specifies CASSQDRANTEAFF.

This chain connects TRBV10-3 to TRBJ1-3; a possible D gene is TRBD1 (6 bases). The CDR3 totals 14 residues. V lost 7 bases, J lost 4 bases, and 14 bases lay in between. Germline CDR1 ENHRY, CDR2 SYGVKD. CDR3 in amino acids: CAIKDSPEGNTIYF. The CDR3 DNA reads as TGTGCCATCAAGGACAGTCCCGAAGGAAACACCATATATTTT.

The rearrangement links TRBV9 to TRBJ2-2, with a tentative D call TRBD1 (5 bases). Germline V CDR1 and CDR2: SGDLS, YYNGEE. This CDR3 region has 15 residues. Deletions cut 4 bases from V and 1 base from J, with 11 bases between. CDR3 region: CASSSRGQNTGELFF. As DNA, the CDR3 is TGTGCCAGCAGCTCCCGCGGACAGAACACCGGGGAGCTGTTTTTT.

The gene calls are TRBV27 and TRBJ1-2; D gene unclear. V dropped 2 bases and J dropped 6 bases, with 10 bases sitting between them. The CDR3 spans 13 residues. In germline, CDR1 is MNHEY, CDR2 SMNVEV (reference sequence). CDR3 in amino acids: CASSLESGNGYTF. Written as DNA, the CDR3 is TGTGCCAGCAGTTTAGAGTCGGGTAATGGCTACACCTTC.

The chain recombines TRBV4-1 with TRBJ2-5; 9 bases agree with TRBD1. The DNA end lines up better with TRBJ2-7; the J call may be wrong. The CDR3 contains 15 residues. Germline V gene lookup returns CDR1 MGHRA and CDR2 YSYEKL. CDR3 in amino acids: CASRPRQGDAYEQYF. The DNA of the CDR3 is TGCGCCAGCAGACCGAGACAGGGGGACGCCTACGAGCAGTACTTC.

A few counts support this clone. V usage is TRBV5-4 and J usage is TRBJ2-3; 11 bases map to TRBD1. Germline V CDR1 and CDR2: SGHNT, YYREEE (reference sequence). The CDR3 sequence is 16 residues long. J gave up 1 base and V 2 bases, and 3 bases lay outside the gene matches. Written as DNA, the CDR3 is TGTGCCAGCAGCTTTAGGACAGGGGGCCGCACAGATACGCAGTATTTT. It codes for CASSFRTGGRTDTQYF.

The chain recombines TRBV2 with TRBJ1-3; 9 positions match TRBD1. In germline, CDR1 is SNHLY, CDR2 FYNNEI. J lost 7 bases, V lost 2 bases, and 3 bases had no gene match. The CDR3 sequence is 14 residues long. The CDR3 DNA sequence: TGTGCCAGCAGTGAATGGGGACAGGGTAACACCATATATTTT. Amino acids: CASSEWGQGNTIYF.

This clone was counted between two and nine times. V gene TRBV6-1 combines with J gene TRBJ1-1, with 11 bases fitting TRBD1. The length of the CDR3 is 14 residues. V shed 6 bases, J shed 3 bases, and the junction held 3 bases outside the gene matches. Germline V gene sequence: CDR1 MNHNS, CDR2 SASEGT. In nucleotides, the CDR3 is TGTGCCAGCAGGGACAGGGGGCGAGACACTGAAGCTTTCTTT. Translation gives CASRDRGRDTEAFF.

The chain employs TRBV7-6 and TRBJ2-5; no reliable D call. With 3 bases removed from V and 3 bases from J, the gap between germline ends came to 11 bases. The germline CDR1 and CDR2 sequences are SGHVS and FNYEAQ. The CDR3 has 14 amino acids. CDR3 amino acids: CASSLRPTEETQYF. The CDR3 DNA reads as TGTGCCAGCAGCTTGCGACCTACAGAAGAGACCCAGTACTTC.

The CDR3, as DNA: TGTGCCAGCAGCCAGGGACAGGGGGCTTGGGAGCAGTACTTC. Its translation: CASSQGQGAWEQYF. The rearrangement joins TRBV5-6 to TRBJ2-7, with TRBD1 identical over 12 bases. The CDR3 sequence is 14 residues long. V dropped 4 bases and J dropped 7; count of bases not matched to a gene: 6. CDR1 and CDR2 (germline): SGHDT, YYEEEE.

The rearrangement links TRBV6-1 to TRBJ2-7; tentatively, D is TRBD1 (5 bases). The CDR3 has 13 amino acids. Trimming stripped 6 bases from V and 3 bases from J, with 12 bases between. Germline V gene lookup returns CDR1 MNHNS and CDR2 SASEGT. The CDR3 DNA reads as TGTGCCAGCAGCACGACAGCCGACTACGAGCAGTACTTC. It specifies CASSTTADYEQYF.

The V call is TRBV28, the J call TRBJ2-7; 8 positions match TRBD2. V trimming: 5 bases; J trimming: 1 base; junction bases outside the gene matches: 10. This CDR3 contains 16 residues. CDR1 MDHEN and CDR2 SYDVKM come from the germline V gene. The CDR3 loop is CASSVTGGGLSYEQYF. CDR3 DNA: TGTGCCAGCAGTGTTACGGGAGGGGGTTTATCCTACGAGCAGTACTTC.

The chain has TRBV6-5 and TRBJ2-1, with TRBD2 matching over 7 bases. The CDR3 is 16 amino acids. V was pared by 2 bases and J by 6 bases, with 10 bases of the junction left unmatched. Germline CDR1 is MNHEY and CDR2 is SVGAGI. CDR3 sequence reads: CASSYQISGGGNEQFF. For the CDR3, the DNA is TGTGCCAGCAGTTACCAGATCTCCGGCGGGGGCAATGAGCAGTTCTTC.

The V and J genes are TRBV5-8 and TRBJ2-1, with 10 bases matching TRBD1. Germline lookup yields CDR1 SGHTS and CDR2 YDEGEE. There are 15 residues in the CDR3. Trimming at V came to 3 bases and at J to 7 bases, leaving 7 bases not matched to a gene. The CDR3 DNA sequence: TGTGCCAGCAGCTCCGGACAGGGGGGCTTTAATGAGCAGTTCTTC. This codes for CASSSGQGGFNEQFF. Full variable domain (outside the CDR3, taken from reference TRBV5-8 and TRBJ2-1): EAGVTQSPTHLIKTRGQQATLRCSPISGHTSVYWYQQALGLGLQFLLWYDEGEERNRGNFPPRFSGRQFPNYSSELNVNALELEDSALYLCASSSGQGGFNEQFFGPGTRLTVL.

J is TRBJ1-2 and V is TRBV28; D is ambiguous. This CDR3 has 14 amino acids. CDR1 is MDHEN, CDR2 SYDVKM, per germline. Trimming stripped 3 bases from V and 2 bases from J, with 10 bases between. The CDR3 sequence is CASSLFETNYGYTF. The CDR3 coding sequence is TGTGCCAGCAGTTTGTTTGAGACAAACTATGGCTACACCTTC.

The CDR3 DNA is TGTGCCAGCAGCTTAGATCGGCGGGGCGCCGAAAACATTCAGTACTTC. It encodes CASSLDRRGAENIQYF. The chain joins TRBV7-2 to TRBJ2-4; D is possibly TRBD2 (6 bases). Germline values: CDR1 SGHTA, CDR2 FQGNSA. The V end lost 1 base, the J end lost 5 bases, and 15 bases lay between the germline ends. The CDR3 covers 16 residues.